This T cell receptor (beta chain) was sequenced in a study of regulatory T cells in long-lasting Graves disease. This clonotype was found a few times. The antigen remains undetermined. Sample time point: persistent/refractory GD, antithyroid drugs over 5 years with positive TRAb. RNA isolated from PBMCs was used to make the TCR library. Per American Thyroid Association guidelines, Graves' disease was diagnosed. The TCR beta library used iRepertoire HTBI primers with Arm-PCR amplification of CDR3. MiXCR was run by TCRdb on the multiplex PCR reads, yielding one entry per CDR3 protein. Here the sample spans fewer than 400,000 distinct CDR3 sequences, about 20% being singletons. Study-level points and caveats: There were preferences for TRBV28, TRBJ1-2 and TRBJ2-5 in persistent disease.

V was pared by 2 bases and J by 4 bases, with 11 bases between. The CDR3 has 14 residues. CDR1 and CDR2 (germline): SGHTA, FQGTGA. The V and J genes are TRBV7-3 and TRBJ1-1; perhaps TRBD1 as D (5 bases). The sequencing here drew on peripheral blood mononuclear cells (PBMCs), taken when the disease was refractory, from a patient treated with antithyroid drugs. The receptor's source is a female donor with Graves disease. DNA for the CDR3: TGTGCCAGCAGCTTACGTCCGGGGGGCACTGAAGCTTTCTTT. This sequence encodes CASSLRPGGTEAFF. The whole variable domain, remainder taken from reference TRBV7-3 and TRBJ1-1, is GAGVSQTPSNKVTEKGKYVELRCDPISGHTALYWYRQSLGQGPEFLIYFQGTGAADDSGLPNDRFFAVRPEGSVSTLKIQRTERGDSAVYLCASSLRPGGTEAFFGQGTRLTVV.